This T cell receptor beta chain derives from a study of shared clonotypes between healthy human individuals. V shed 10 bases and J 11 bases; nucleotides not matched to a gene: 8. Per germline, CDR1 MNHNS and CDR2 SASEGT. The CDR3 is 11 residues long. Healthy and HIV-negative, the adult donors had no recent acute infections or vaccinations. This table comes from immunoSEQ multiplex PCR, and its TCRdb copy is limited to in-frame clones, with some not included. Of millions of clones in the sample, around nine tenths were seen once. This TCR was recovered from a man aged 18 to 29 in good health. The chain uses TRBV6-1 and TRBJ1-1, with 9 bases fitting TRBD1. Sequenced sample: naive CD4+ T cells sorted from blood. Specified subset: CD45RA+ positively selected. The chain's CDR3 is CANIDRGWAFF. CDR3 bases: TGTGCCAACATAGACAGGGGGTGGGCTTTCTTT.